The source of this T cell receptor (beta chain) is a study of graft-versus-host responses after intestinal transplantation. Looking at the study overall: Recipients across the board were started on anti-thymocyte globulin induction, then kept on tacrolimus and steroids for approximately three years.

The CDR3 extends over 14 amino acids. Per germline, CDR1 SGHRS and CDR2 YFSETQ. Losses at the gene ends were 3 bases for V and 4 bases for J; bases not matched to a gene: 3. Clones were sequenced by immunoSEQ multiplex PCR, and TCRdb holds only the in-frame ones, with some missing. The profile shows 80,000 to 90,000 clones, roughly 90% of them singletons. Study-wide points: The study associated peak circulating GvH clone levels with early post-transplant HvG declines.

Comment on this clone: Its antigen remains unknown.

The specimen was unstimulated CD4+ T cells sorted from spleen or lymph node cells, collected before intestinal transplant. The chain is built from TRBV5-1 and TRBJ1-1, with TRBD1 identical over 10 bases. This TCR was recovered from a human donor who received an intestinal transplant. The CDR3 sequence is CASSWGDRGTEAFF. Here the CDR3 DNA reads TGCGCCAGCAGCTGGGGGGACAGGGGCACTGAAGCTTTCTTT.